The sequence of this T cell receptor (beta chain) was determined in a study of T cells in Graves' hyperthyroidism and ophthalmopathy (dated by TCRdb to the late 2010s). Background on the whole study: Peripheral blood samples were taken at the time of initial diagnosis, prior to any treatment. TCR V-J signatures able to tell the groups apart were searched for in a discovery cohort of 90 to 100 patients, of whom 43 had Graves' ophthalmopathy and about 55 had stable Graves' hyperthyroidism. Thyroid tissue and blood T-cell repertoires from several Graves' hyperthyroidism patients were also compared in the study. The paper reports TCR Vbeta CDR3 sequencing of approximately 130 peripheral blood samples: 40 or so ophthalmopathy, around 80 hyperthyroidism and around 17 progressor patients. Prospective prediction of ophthalmopathy was tested in an independent validation cohort of 18 to 20 hyperthyroidism patients and roughly 16 patients who later progressed to ophthalmopathy. After blood sampling, hyperthyroidism patients were treated with methimazole at a starting dose of 30 mg daily, and ophthalmopathy patients were treated with high-dose intravenous methylprednisolone. The 75 to 100 discovery patients were randomly divided into training and test sets at a 7:3 ratio.

In the ophthalmopathy patients, disease was moderately to severely active, with a Clinical Activity Score of 3 or more, a NOSPECS grade of 4 or more, and a duration of less than 3 months. Exclusion was applied to patients with uncontrolled infections, other autoimmune diseases, pregnancy or lactation. Diagnoses were based on clinical symptoms, serum thyroxine and TRAb, thyroid ultrasound and orbital computed tomography. PBMCs were isolated from more than 9 ml of fresh peripheral blood by Ficoll-Paque density gradient centrifugation. Total RNA was extracted using Trizol reagent, and RNA quality was assessed on an Agilent 2100 Bioanalyzer. In its sample, this clonotype was seen a few times. Its antigen target is currently unknown. Per-base quality was not reported, and no clone a single base away is much larger than it. V sheds 0 bases and J sheds 6 bases, leaving 12 bases between their ends. Per the germline V gene (reference sequence), DFQATT is the CDR1 and SNEGSKA is the CDR2. CDR3 length: 14 amino acids, cysteine to phenylalanine. The retained sequence is limited to the CDR3, 42 bases, with the frame set at the first base.

The TCR beta CDR3 regions were amplified from RNA transcripts. For the first round of RT-PCR on the TCR CDR3, the HTBI primer set was used together with the Qiagen OneStep RT-PCR kit. A second multiplex PCR round built the libraries, followed by size selection and purification. Libraries were sequenced paired-end with 100 bp reads on an Illumina HiSeq2000. The study's own analysis went as follows. SOAPnuke was used to process the raw data, removing reads that contained adapters or uncalled bases, had a mean Phred below 15, or lacked an exact match to the constant primer or identifier. COPE v1.2.5 was used to merge high-quality paired reads, and clonotypes were defined as unique nucleotide sequences. MiTCR v1.1 was used to align clonotypes to the IMGT TRBV, TRBD and TRBJ reference segments. The analysis was restricted to V-J combinations with a frequency above 0.0001, which together covered 99.2% of the repertoires. The TCS score was defined as F50 (clonal expansion) divided by E x V (chaos), with BLOSUM62-based TCRdist calculated between CDR3 peptides within each V-J. Welch's t-statistics and random forest reduced 514 V-J features to roughly 13, which were used in a naive Bayes classifier (R e1071). TCRdb reprocessing: public reads trimmed at Q25 with fastp, clones called with MiXCR, in-frame beta chains kept. Rows merge per CDR3 protein into single entries with the most common DNA and genes. The V and J calls and clone size are TCRdb's, not the authors'. This sample gives about half a million distinct CDR3 sequences in total; about 22% of them show up just once. 49% of the sample comes from the top ten.

Points the paper makes about the study in general: In validation, progression to ophthalmopathy was predicted by the model with roughly 71% sensitivity and roughly 76% specificity, a median of approximately 6.5 months before onset. Most expanded thyroid clonotypes (frequency above 0.001) were also detected in blood, a finding suggesting that blood repertoires may reflect thyroid immune responses. No statistical method was used to fix the sample size in advance, and group allocation was not hidden from the investigators. A model built on a 13 V-J signature distinguished ophthalmopathy from stable hyperthyroidism, reaching roughly 88% sensitivity and around 81% specificity in cross-validation and 80%/75% in testing.

The receptor comes from a woman in her 70s with Graves' ophthalmopathy. The material sequenced was blood. Here the chain combines TRBV20-1 and TRBJ2-1; a tentative D call is TRBD1 (5 bases match). The DNA is as follows: TGCAGTGCTAGAGATCAGGGAAGGGTCAATGAGCAGTTCTTC. Its translation is CSARDQGRVNEQFF.